The clone carrying this TCR beta chain was observed once. The data belong to a study of blood T cell repertoires in COVID-19. Study-level background: Sites in the United States, Italy and Spain provided acute and convalescent COVID-19 samples.

Libraries were prepared by immunoSEQ multiplex PCR; TCRdb keeps only in-frame clonotypes and omits some of them. Of more than 150,000 clones listed, approximately 87% are singletons. There are 15 residues in the CDR3. Looked up from germline, CDR1 is LNHNV and CDR2 is YYDKDF (reference sequence). Trimming took 5 bases from V and 6 from J, leaving 20 bases between them. This clonotype was sampled from a man aged 70 or older with active or convalescent COVID-19. This chain links TRBV15 with TRBJ2-7, with D possibly being TRBD2 (7 bases). The specimen was peripheral blood. CDR3 DNA: TGTGCCACCAGCGGTGGCGGGGGCCCGGGCGGCGAGCAGTACTTC. Amino acid sequence: CATSGGGGPGGEQYF.